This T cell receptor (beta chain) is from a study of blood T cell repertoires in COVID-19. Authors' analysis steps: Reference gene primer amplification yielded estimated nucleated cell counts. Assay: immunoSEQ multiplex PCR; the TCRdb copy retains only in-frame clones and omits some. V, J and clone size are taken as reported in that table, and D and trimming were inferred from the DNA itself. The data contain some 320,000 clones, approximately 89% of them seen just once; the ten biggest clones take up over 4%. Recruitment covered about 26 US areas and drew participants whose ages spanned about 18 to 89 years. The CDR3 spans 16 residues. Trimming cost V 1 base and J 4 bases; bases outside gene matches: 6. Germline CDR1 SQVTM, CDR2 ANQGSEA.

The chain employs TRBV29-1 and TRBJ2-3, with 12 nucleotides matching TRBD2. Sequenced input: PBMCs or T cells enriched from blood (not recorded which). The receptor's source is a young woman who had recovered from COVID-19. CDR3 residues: CSVEAPGLAGPDTQYF. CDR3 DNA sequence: TGCAGCGTTGAAGCTCCGGGACTAGCGGGCCCAGATACGCAGTATTTT.